This section outlines one T cell receptor (beta chain) sequence together with its context. As yet, its antigen is unknown. This CDR3 has 15 amino acids. The V gene's germline CDR1 is SNHLY and CDR2 FYNNEI. The germline V and J ends were trimmed by 2 bases and 0 bases, with 11 bases remaining between them. Assay: immunoSEQ multiplex PCR; the TCRdb copy retains only in-frame clones and omits some. The table shows over 30,000 clones, with approximately 80% occurring only once. The sample belongs to a study of T cells in narcolepsy. General study points: Some memory CD4+ repertoires had no autoreactive clone sequences. Autoreactive HCRT-specific and TRIB2-specific clonotypes were marked in same-patient CSF-versus-blood CD4+ comparisons.

Sequencing used CD45RA- memory CD4+ T cells from PBMCs. The J gene is TRBJ2-7, the V gene TRBV2; D possibly corresponds to TRBD2 (6 bases). This sequence was found in a human donor with narcolepsy. The DNA of the CDR3 is TGTGCCAGCAGTGAAAGCGGGTCCCTCTCCTACGAGCAGTACTTC. Amino acid sequence: CASSESGSLSYEQYF.